This is a list of T cell receptor beta chains from one sample in a study of shared clonotypes between healthy human individuals. Sequencing was performed with immunoSEQ multiplex PCR; in TCRdb, only in-frame clones are kept and a portion is missing. Here the sample spans some 2,000,000 clones, about 95% being singletons. Material for sequencing was naive CD8+ T cells sorted from blood. The origin of the receptors is a man aged 18 to 30 in good health. Both conserved end residues are part of each CDR3. A D gene is named only where the DNA matches it firmly. Rows give clone size only sometimes, using once, few, many, or a class for an expanded clone.

>NA|TRBV7-9|NA|TRBJ2-7
TGTGCCAGCAGCTCCGGAGAGGACAGCTCCTACGAGCAGTACTTC
CASSSGEDSSYEQYF
>NA|TRBV5-1|few|TRBJ1-2
TGCGCCAGCAGCTTGGGCGGGGATGGCTACACCTTC
CASSLGGDGYTF
>TRBD1|TRBV9|NA|TRBJ2-5
TGTGCCAGCAGCGAGGGGACAGGGGTGGGAGAGACCCAGTACTTC
CASSEGTGVGETQYF
>NA|TRBV28|NA|TRBJ2-1
TGTGCCAGCAGTTTCGGGGGAGCTGTTGAGCAGTTCTTC
CASSFGGAVEQFF
>TRBD2|TRBV7-8|NA|TRBJ2-3
TGTGCCAGCAGCAAGAGCGGGGGGCTGTCCACAGATACGCAGTATTTT
CASSKSGGLSTDTQYF
>NA|TRBV27|NA|TRBJ2-7
TGTGCCAGCAATCCCTCCTACGAGCAGTACTTC
CASNPSYEQYF
>NA|TRBV5-6|NA|TRBJ1-2
TGTGCCAGCAGCTTGTTCGTCGGGGACATAAAAAGGGATGGCTACACCTTC
CASSLFVGDIKRDGYTF
>NA|TRBV19|NA|TRBJ1-6
TGTGCCTCTCACGGGGAGGGCTGGAATTCACCCCTCCACTTT
CASHGEGWNSPLHF
>NA|TRBV10-3|NA|TRBJ2-7
TGTGCCATCAGTGATCGGGCAGAAGGTATCTCCTACGAGCAGTACTTC
CAISDRAEGISYEQYF
>NA|TRBV4-1|NA|TRBJ2-1
TGCGCCAGCAGCCAAGACCCCGTTTTCAATGAGCAGTTCTTC
CASSQDPVFNEQFF
>NA|TRBV19|NA|TRBJ1-3
TGTGCCAGTAGTATAGTCGAGGACCGGACCATATATTTT
CASSIVEDRTIYF
>TRBD2|TRBV4-3|NA|TRBJ2-7
TGCGCCAGCAGCCAGATAGTGACTAGCGGATCCTACGAGCAGTACTTC
CASSQIVTSGSYEQYF
>NA|TRBV5-6|once|TRBJ2-4
TGTGCCAGCAGCTTGGAGCAGGCCAAAAACATTCAGTACTTC
CASSLEQAKNIQYF
>TRBD1|TRBV13|NA|TRBJ1-2
TGTGCCAGCAGCTTCGACAGGGGGCATGGCTACACCTTC
CASSFDRGHGYTF